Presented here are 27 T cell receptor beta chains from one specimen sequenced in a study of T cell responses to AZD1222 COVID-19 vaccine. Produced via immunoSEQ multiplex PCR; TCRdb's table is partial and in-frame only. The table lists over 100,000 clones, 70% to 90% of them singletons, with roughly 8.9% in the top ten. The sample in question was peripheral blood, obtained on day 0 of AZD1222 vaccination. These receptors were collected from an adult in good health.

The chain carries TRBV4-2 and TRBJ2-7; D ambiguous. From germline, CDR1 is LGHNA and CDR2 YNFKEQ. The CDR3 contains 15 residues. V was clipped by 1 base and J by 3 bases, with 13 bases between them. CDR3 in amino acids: CASSQGGAMNYEQYF. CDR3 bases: TGTGCCAGCAGCCAAGGCGGAGCGATGAACTACGAGCAGTACTTC.

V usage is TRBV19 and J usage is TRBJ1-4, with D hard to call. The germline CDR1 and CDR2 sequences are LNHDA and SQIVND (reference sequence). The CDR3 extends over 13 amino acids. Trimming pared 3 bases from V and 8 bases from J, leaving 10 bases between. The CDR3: CASSILGGEKLFF. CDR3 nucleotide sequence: TGTGCCAGTAGTATTTTAGGCGGGGAAAAACTGTTTTTT.

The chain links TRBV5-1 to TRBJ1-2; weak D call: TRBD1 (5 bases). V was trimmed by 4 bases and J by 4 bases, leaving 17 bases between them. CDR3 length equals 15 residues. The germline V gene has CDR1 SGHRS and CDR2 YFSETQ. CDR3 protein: CASSDTLGGFYGYTF. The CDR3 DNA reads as TGCGCCAGCAGCGATACCTTGGGGGGGTTCTATGGCTACACCTTC.

The CDR3 coding sequence is TGTGCCAGCAGTTTGCACAGGGACCCTGGGGGCTACACCTTC. Residues: CASSLHRDPGGYTF. The chain uses TRBV27 and TRBJ1-2; D might be TRBD1 (6 bases). The CDR3 has 14 amino acids. V gave up 3 bases and J gave up 8 bases, with 16 bases separating them. Germline-derived CDR1 and CDR2 are MNHEY and SMNVEV (reference sequence).

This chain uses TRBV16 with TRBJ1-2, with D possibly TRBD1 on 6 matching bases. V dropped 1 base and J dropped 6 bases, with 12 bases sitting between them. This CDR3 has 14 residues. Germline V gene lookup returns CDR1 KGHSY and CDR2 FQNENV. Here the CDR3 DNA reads TGTGCCAGCAGCCAATTGGGGGCTGGTGATGGCTACACCTTC. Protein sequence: CASSQLGAGDGYTF. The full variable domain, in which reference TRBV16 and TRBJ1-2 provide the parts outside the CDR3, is GEEVAQTPKHLVRGEGQKAKLYCAPIKGHSYVFWYQQVLKNEFKFLISFQNENVFDETGMPKERFSAKCLPNSPCSLEIQATKLEDSAVYFCASSQLGAGDGYTFGSGTRLTVV.

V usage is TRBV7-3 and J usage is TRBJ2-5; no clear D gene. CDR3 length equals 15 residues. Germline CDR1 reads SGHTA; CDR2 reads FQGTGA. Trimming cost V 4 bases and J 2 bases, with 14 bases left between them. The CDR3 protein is CASSSHGMIQETQYF. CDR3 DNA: TGTGCCAGCAGCTCGCATGGGATGATACAAGAGACCCAGTACTTC.

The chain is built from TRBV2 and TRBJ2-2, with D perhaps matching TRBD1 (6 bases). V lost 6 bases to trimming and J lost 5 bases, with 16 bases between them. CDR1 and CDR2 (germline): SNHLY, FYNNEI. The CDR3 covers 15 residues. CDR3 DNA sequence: TGTGCCAGCAGGGGGTTACAGGGAAGTACCGGGGAGCTGTTTTTT. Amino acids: CASRGLQGSTGELFF.

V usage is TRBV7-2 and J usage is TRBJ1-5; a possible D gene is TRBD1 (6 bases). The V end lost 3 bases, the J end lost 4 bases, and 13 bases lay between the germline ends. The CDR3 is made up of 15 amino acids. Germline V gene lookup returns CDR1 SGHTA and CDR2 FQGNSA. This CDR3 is CASSFTQGDNQPQHF. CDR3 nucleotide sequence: TGTGCCAGCAGCTTTACACAGGGAGATAATCAGCCCCAGCATTTT.

The CDR3 sequence is CASSFGLAGAPGLETQYF. The CDR3 DNA sequence: TGCGCCAGCAGCTTCGGACTAGCCGGAGCCCCTGGATTAGAGACCCAGTACTTC. The chain uses TRBV5-1 and TRBJ2-5, with 8 bases matching TRBD2. V was clipped by 2 bases and J by 4 bases; unmatched bases: 16. CDR1 is SGHRS, CDR2 YFSETQ, per germline. The CDR3 covers 18 residues.

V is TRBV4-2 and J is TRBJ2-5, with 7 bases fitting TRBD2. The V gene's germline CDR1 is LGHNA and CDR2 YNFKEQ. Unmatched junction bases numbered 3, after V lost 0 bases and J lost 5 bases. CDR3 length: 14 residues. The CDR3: CASSQDGLVETQYF. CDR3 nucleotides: TGTGCCAGCAGCCAAGATGGACTAGTTGAGACCCAGTACTTC.

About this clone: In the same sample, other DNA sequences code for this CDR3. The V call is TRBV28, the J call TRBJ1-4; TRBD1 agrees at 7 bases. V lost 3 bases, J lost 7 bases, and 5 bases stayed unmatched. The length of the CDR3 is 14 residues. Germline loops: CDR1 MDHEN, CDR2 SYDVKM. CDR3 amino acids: CASSFRQGREKLFF. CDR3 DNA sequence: TGTGCCAGCAGTTTCCGACAGGGTCGTGAAAAACTGTTTTTT.

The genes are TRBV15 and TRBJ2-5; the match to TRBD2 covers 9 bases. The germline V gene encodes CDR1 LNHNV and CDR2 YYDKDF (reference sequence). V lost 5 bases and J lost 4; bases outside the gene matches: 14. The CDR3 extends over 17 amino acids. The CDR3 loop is CATSSPLGGGAGETQYF. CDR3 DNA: TGTGCCACCAGCTCTCCACTCGGCGGGGGGGCTGGAGAGACCCAGTACTTC.

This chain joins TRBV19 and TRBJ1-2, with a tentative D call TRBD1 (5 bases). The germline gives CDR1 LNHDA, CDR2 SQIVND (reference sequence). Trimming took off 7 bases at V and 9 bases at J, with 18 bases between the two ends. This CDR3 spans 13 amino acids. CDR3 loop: CASTIQATTSYTF. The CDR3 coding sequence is TGTGCCAGTACGATACAGGCGACAACGAGCTACACCTTC.

The CDR3 DNA sequence: TGTGCCAGCAGCCAAGGCCAGGGAACCCGTAATGAAAAACTGTTTTTT. This encodes CASSQGQGTRNEKLFF. V usage is TRBV14 and J usage is TRBJ1-4; possible D gene TRBD1, 5 bases. This CDR3 has 16 residues. Looked up from germline, CDR1 is SGHDN and CDR2 is FVKESK. V gave up 1 base and J gave up 4 bases, with 13 bases separating them. Drawing the rest from reference TRBV14 and TRBJ1-4, the complete variable domain is EAGVTQFPSHSVIEKGQTVTLRCDPISGHDNLYWYRRVMGKEIKFLLHFVKESKQDESGMPNNRFLAERTGGTYSTLKVQPAELEDSGVYFCASSQGQGTRNEKLFFGSGTQLSVL.

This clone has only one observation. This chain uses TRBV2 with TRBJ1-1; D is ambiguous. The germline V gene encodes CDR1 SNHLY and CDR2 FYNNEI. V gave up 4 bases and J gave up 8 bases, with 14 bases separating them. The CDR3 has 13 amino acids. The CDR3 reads CASSVPPLPEAFF. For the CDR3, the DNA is TGTGCCAGCAGTGTTCCCCCACTCCCAGAAGCTTTCTTT.

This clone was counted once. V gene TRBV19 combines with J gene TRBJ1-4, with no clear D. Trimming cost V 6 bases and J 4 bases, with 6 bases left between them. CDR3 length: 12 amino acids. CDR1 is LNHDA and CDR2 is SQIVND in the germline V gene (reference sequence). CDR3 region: CASSPGNEKLFF. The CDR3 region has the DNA TGTGCCAGTAGCCCGGGTAATGAAAAACTGTTTTTT.

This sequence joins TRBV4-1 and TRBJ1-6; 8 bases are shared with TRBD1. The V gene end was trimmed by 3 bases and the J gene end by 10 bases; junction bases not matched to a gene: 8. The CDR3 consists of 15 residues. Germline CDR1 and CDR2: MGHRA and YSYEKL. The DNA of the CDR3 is TGCGCCAGCAGCCAGGCTCAGGGGGCCCACTCACCCCTCCACTTT. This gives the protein CASSQAQGAHSPLHF.

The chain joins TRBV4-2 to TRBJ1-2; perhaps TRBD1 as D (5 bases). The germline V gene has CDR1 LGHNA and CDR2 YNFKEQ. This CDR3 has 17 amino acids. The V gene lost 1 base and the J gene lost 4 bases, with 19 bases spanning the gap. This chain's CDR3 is CASSQGGLVGVIYGYTF. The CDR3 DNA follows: TGTGCCAGCAGCCAAGGCGGTCTGGTAGGGGTAATCTATGGCTACACCTTC.

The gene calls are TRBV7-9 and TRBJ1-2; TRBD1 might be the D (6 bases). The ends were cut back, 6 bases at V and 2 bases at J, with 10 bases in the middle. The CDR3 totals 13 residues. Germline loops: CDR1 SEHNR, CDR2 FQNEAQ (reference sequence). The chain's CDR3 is CASSHRENYGYTF. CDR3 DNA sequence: TGTGCCAGCAGTCACAGGGAGAACTATGGCTACACCTTC. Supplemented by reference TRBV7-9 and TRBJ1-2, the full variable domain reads DTGVSQNPRHKITKRGQNVTFRCDPISEHNRLYWYRQTLGQGPEFLTYFQNEAQLEKSRLLSDRFSAERPKGSFSTLEIQRTEQGDSAMYLCASSHRENYGYTFGSGTRLTVV.

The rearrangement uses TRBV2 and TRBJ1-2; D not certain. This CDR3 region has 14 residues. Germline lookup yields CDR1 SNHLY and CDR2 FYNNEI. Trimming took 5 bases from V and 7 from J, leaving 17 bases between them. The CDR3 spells CASSITASPTGYTF. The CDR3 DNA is TGTGCCAGCAGTATAACAGCCTCTCCCACTGGCTACACCTTC.

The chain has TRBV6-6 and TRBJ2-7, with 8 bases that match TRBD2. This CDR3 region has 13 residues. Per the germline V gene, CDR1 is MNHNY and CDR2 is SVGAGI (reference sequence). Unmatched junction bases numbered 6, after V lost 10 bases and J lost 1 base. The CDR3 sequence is CATRLAFSYEQYF. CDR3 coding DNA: TGTGCCACCCGACTAGCGTTTTCCTACGAGCAGTACTTC.

The CDR3 nucleotides are TGTGCCAGCAGCTTAGGCCACCTTACTGAAGCTTTCTTT. This codes for CASSLGHLTEAFF. The chain joins TRBV7-9 to TRBJ1-1, with D unclear. The CDR3 is 13 residues long. Germline loops: CDR1 SEHNR, CDR2 FQNEAQ (reference sequence). V was trimmed by 1 base and J by 5 bases, leaving 8 bases between them.

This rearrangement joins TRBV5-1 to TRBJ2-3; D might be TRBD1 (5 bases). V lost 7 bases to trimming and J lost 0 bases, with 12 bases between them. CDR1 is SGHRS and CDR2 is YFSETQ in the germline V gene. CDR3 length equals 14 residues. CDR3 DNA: TGCGCCAGCGGGGCCCAGACTAGCACAGATACGCAGTATTTT. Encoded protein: CASGAQTSTDTQYF.

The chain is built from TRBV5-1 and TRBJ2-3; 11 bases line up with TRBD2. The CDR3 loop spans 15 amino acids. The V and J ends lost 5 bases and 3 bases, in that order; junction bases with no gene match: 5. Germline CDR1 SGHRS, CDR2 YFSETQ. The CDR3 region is CASSSLAGGTDTQYF. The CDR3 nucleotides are TGCGCCAGCAGTTCCCTAGCGGGGGGTACAGATACGCAGTATTTT.

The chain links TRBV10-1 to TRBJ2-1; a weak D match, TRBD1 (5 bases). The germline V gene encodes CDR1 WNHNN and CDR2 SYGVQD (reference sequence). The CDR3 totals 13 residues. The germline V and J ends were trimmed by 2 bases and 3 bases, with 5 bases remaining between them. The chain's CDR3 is CASSERGYNEQFF. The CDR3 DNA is TGCGCCAGCAGTGAGAGGGGCTACAATGAGCAGTTCTTC.

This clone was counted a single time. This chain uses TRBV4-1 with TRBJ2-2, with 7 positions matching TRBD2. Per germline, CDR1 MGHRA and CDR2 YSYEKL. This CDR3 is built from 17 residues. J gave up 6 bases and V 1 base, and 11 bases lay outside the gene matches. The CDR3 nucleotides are TGCGCCAGCAGCCAAGTTGGGAGGGAGAGAAAAGCCGGGGAGCTGTTTTTT. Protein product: CASSQVGRERKAGELFF.

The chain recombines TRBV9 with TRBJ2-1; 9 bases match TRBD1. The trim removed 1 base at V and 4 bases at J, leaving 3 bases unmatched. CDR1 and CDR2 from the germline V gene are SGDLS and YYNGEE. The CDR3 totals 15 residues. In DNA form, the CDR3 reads TGTGCCAGCAGCGTATACGGGACAGGGTACAATGAGCAGTTCTTC. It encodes CASSVYGTGYNEQFF.